This T cell receptor (beta chain) emerged from a study of T cell repertoires in cytomegalovirus infection. TCRdb re-called the reads with MiXCR, one entry per CDR3 protein. The profile covers 200,000 or so distinct CDR3 sequences, with about 30% appearing a single time and around 29% taken by the ten largest. The CDR3 has 18 amino acids. CDR1 and CDR2 from the germline V gene are MNHEY and SMNVEV (reference sequence). V lost 3 bases, J lost 4 bases, and 19 bases lay in between. The sequence came from a human donor in good health (CMV status not recorded). Some clones in this sample may be carry-over from other donors' samples. The material sequenced was PBMCs. J is TRBJ2-6 and V is TRBV27, with D possibly called TRBD1 or TRBD2 (5 bases each). CDR3 region: CASSFGDHAPDGANVLTF. DNA of the CDR3: TGTGCCAGCAGTTTCGGGGACCATGCGCCCGACGGGGCCAACGTCCTGACTTTC.